One sample yielded the 21 T cell receptor beta chains listed below, sequenced in a study of blood T cell repertoires in COVID-19. The method was immunoSEQ multiplex PCR; TCRdb's version includes in-frame clones alone and lacks a portion of them. The table lists approximately 210,000 clones, about 85% of them singletons. The source material was peripheral blood. These receptors were collected from a man aged 55 to 70 with COVID-19, enrolled during active disease.

The chain has TRBV19 and TRBJ2-5, with 10 bases lining up with TRBD2. The junction had 6 bases not matched to a gene; V was cut back by 6 bases and J by 5 bases. Germline values: CDR1 LNHDA, CDR2 SQIVND (reference sequence). The CDR3 has 14 amino acids. The CDR3 DNA sequence: TGTGCCAGTAGACCTAGCGGGAGTAGGGAGACCCAGTACTTC. Translating it yields CASRPSGSRETQYF. The whole variable domain, filled in from reference TRBV19 and TRBJ2-5, reads DGGITQSPKYLFRKEGQNVTLSCEQNLNHDAMYWYRQDPGQGLRLIYYSQIVNDFQKGDIAEGYSVSREKKESFPLTVTSAQKNPTAFYLCASRPSGSRETQYFGPGTRLLVL.

The chain recombines TRBV12-3 or TRBV12-4 with TRBJ2-7, with a possible D match to TRBD2 (5 bases). The ends were cut back, 3 bases at V and 4 bases at J, with 10 bases in the middle. The CDR3 sequence is 13 residues long. The CDR3 region is CASSLSRRYEQYF. The CDR3 DNA reads TGTGCCAGCAGTTTGTCCAGGAGGTACGAGCAGTACTTC.

The chain carries TRBV19 and TRBJ1-5; 7 positions agree with TRBD1. Germline-derived CDR1 and CDR2 are LNHDA and SQIVND (reference sequence). This CDR3 spans 17 amino acids. The trim removed 1 base at V and 2 bases at J, leaving 8 bases unmatched. The CDR3, as DNA: TGTGCCAGTAGTATAGCACTAGGACAGGCGGGCAATCAGCCCCAGCATTTT. Translating it yields CASSIALGQAGNQPQHF.

The J gene is TRBJ1-2, the V gene TRBV7-2, with D maybe TRBD1 (6 bases). This CDR3 spans 17 amino acids. From germline, CDR1 is SGHTA and CDR2 FQGNSA. With 8 bases removed from V and 4 bases from J, the gap between germline ends came to 26 bases. In DNA, the CDR3 is TGTGCCAGCCGGGGTAACTCGGACAGCCGACTTTCCTATGGCTACACCTTC. Translating it yields CASRGNSDSRLSYGYTF. Looking up the rest from reference TRBV7-2 and TRBJ1-2 gives the full variable domain: GAGVSQSPSNKVTEKGKDVELRCDPISGHTALYWYRQSLGQGLEFLIYFQGNSAPDKSGLPSDRFSAERTGGSVSTLTIQRTQQEDSAVYLCASRGNSDSRLSYGYTFGSGTRLTVV.

This clone has ten or more counts. The V gene is TRBV20-1, the J gene TRBJ1-1, with no clear D. CDR1 is DFQATT and CDR2 is SNEGSKA in the germline V gene (reference sequence). The CDR3 covers 13 residues. Trimming removed 3 bases from V and 0 bases from J, with 8 bases in between. CDR3 in amino acids: CSASGQMNTEAFF. In DNA, the CDR3 is TGCAGTGCTAGTGGTCAGATGAACACTGAAGCTTTCTTT.

This clone has a handful of counts. One junction end does not reproduce the germline sequence, and a read error may be involved. V usage is TRBV5-4 and J usage is TRBJ1-3; D might be TRBD1 (5 bases). The CDR3 is 14 residues long. Germline assignment: CDR1 SGHNT and CDR2 YYREEE (reference sequence). The CDR3 nucleotides read TGTGCCAGCAGCAAAGCAGGGTCTGCAAACACCATATATTTT. Protein product: CASSKAGSANTIYF. The whole variable domain, remainder taken from reference TRBV5-4 and TRBJ1-3, is ETGVTQSPTHLIKTRGQQVTLRCSSQSGHNTVSWYQQALGQGPQFIFQYYREEENGRGNFPPRFSGLQFPNYSSELNVNALELDDSALYLCASSKAGSANTIYFGEGSWLTVV.

V is TRBV27 and J is TRBJ1-5; D might be TRBD1 (6 bases). Germline loops: CDR1 MNHEY, CDR2 SMNVEV (reference sequence). Trimming took off 9 bases at V and 5 bases at J, with 17 bases between the two ends. The CDR3 spans 14 residues. For the CDR3, the DNA is TGTGCCAGTTCCCGTGACAGGAAATATCAGCCCCAGCATTTT. This gives the protein CASSRDRKYQPQHF.

V usage is TRBV9 and J usage is TRBJ2-1, with TRBD2 identical over 8 bases. Germline CDR1 is SGDLS and CDR2 is YYNGEE. CDR3 length equals 16 residues. Trimming at V came to 3 bases and at J to 4 bases, leaving 9 bases not matched to a gene. As DNA, the CDR3 is TGTGCCAGCAGCGGAGAATCGGGAGGGCCTTACAATGAGCAGTTCTTC. It translates to CASSGESGGPYNEQFF.

V gene TRBV2 combines with J gene TRBJ1-2; 7 bases are shared with TRBD1. The germline V gene has CDR1 SNHLY and CDR2 FYNNEI. CDR3 length equals 13 residues. V lost 11 bases to trimming and J lost 5 bases; unmatched junction nucleotides: 11. CDR3 amino acids: CAGRQGPGYGYTF. CDR3 nucleotides: TGTGCCGGAAGACAGGGACCCGGGTATGGCTACACCTTC.

This chain links TRBV6-1 with TRBJ1-6, with 9 bases identical to TRBD1. Germline CDR1 reads MNHNS; CDR2 reads SASEGT. There are 21 residues in the CDR3. V trimming: 2 bases; J trimming: 0 bases; junction bases outside the gene matches: 14. The CDR3 region has the DNA TGTGCCAGCAGTGAACTTAGACCGGGACAGGGAACGAGCTCCTATAATTCACCCCTCCACTTT. Its protein is CASSELRPGQGTSSYNSPLHF.

This rearrangement joins TRBV5-8 to TRBJ1-6; D is ambiguous. Trimming removed 2 bases at V and 10 bases at J, with 16 bases between. Germline V gene data show CDR1 as SGHTS and CDR2 as YDEGEE. The CDR3 covers 15 residues. CDR3 coding DNA: TGTGCCAGCAGCTTCCAGTACGGCCTAGAATCACCCCTCCACTTT. Its translation: CASSFQYGLESPLHF.

The chain combines TRBV10-3 with TRBJ1-5; D possibly corresponds to TRBD1 (5 bases). There are 16 residues in the CDR3. The germline CDR1 and CDR2 sequences are ENHRY and SYGVKD. Trimming removed 0 bases at V and 6 bases at J, with 15 bases between. Written as DNA, the CDR3 is TGTGCCATCAGTGAGTCAATTGGGGCGGACGTTCAGCCCCAGCATTTT. Amino acid sequence: CAISESIGADVQPQHF.

The genes are TRBV2 and TRBJ2-3; D is unresolved. Per germline, CDR1 SNHLY and CDR2 FYNNEI. CDR3 length: 15 amino acids. Trimming stripped 4 bases from V and 1 base from J, with 12 bases between. The CDR3 region is CASSGRRGGTDTQYF. The CDR3 coding sequence is TGTGCCAGCAGTGGCCGGAGAGGAGGCACAGATACGCAGTATTTT.

The chain couples TRBV6-6 to TRBJ1-2; D perhaps matches TRBD1 (5 bases). This CDR3 is 12 amino acids long. Trimming removed 6 bases from V and 2 bases from J, with 7 bases in between. Germline CDR1 is MNHNY and CDR2 is SVGAGI (reference sequence). The CDR3 DNA follows: TGTGCCAGCAGGCAGGGAAACTATGGCTACACCTTC. Its translation is CASRQGNYGYTF.

The chain recombines TRBV3-1 (or the pseudogene TRBV3-2) with TRBJ1-3; TRBD1 might be the D (6 bases). CDR1 is LGHDT, CDR2 YNNKEL, per germline (reference sequence). The CDR3 loop spans 17 amino acids. Deletions cut 4 bases from V and 2 bases from J, with 18 bases between. The CDR3 region has the DNA TGTGCCAGCAGCCGCCAGGTAGGGGGACGGGCTGGAAACACCATATATTTT. Its translation: CASSRQVGGRAGNTIYF.

The chain uses TRBV2 and TRBJ1-4; the match to TRBD1 covers 12 bases. V lost 3 bases and J lost 5; bases outside the gene matches: 7. CDR3 size: 17 residues. Per the germline V gene, CDR1 is SNHLY and CDR2 is FYNNEI. CDR3 in amino acids: CASSDGTGGARNEKLFF. The DNA for the CDR3 is TGTGCCAGCAGTGACGGGACAGGGGGCGCGAGAAATGAAAAACTGTTTTTT.

The CDR3 spells CASSFGLGTSVSYEQYF. DNA of the CDR3: TGTGCCAGCAGTTTCGGCCTAGGGACTAGCGTATCCTACGAGCAGTACTTC. The chain is built from TRBV28 and TRBJ2-7; TRBD2 agrees at 10 bases. The CDR3 runs to 17 residues. CDR1 is MDHEN, CDR2 SYDVKM, per germline. V lost 3 bases to trimming and J lost 1 base; unmatched junction nucleotides: 9.

This rearrangement joins TRBV5-1 to TRBJ2-3; D unresolved. The V end was cut by 4 bases, the J end by 0 bases, with 15 bases between. Germline V gene sequence: CDR1 SGHRS, CDR2 YFSETQ. The CDR3 is 16 amino acids. In DNA form, the CDR3 reads TGCGCCAGCAGCACGGATTCTAGTGCTAGCACAGATACGCAGTATTTT. This sequence encodes CASSTDSSASTDTQYF. Using reference TRBV5-1 and TRBJ2-3 for the parts outside the CDR3, the full variable domain is KAGVTQTPRYLIKTRGQQVTLSCSPISGHRSVSWYQQTPGQGLQFLFEYFSETQRNKGNFPGRFSGRQFSNSRSEMNVSTLELGDSALYLCASSTDSSASTDTQYFGPGTRLTVL.

The chain uses TRBV5-1 and TRBJ2-2; the match to TRBD1 covers 8 bases. The CDR3 has 16 amino acids. Germline loops: CDR1 SGHRS, CDR2 YFSETQ. V trimming: 6 bases; J trimming: 6 bases; junction bases outside the gene matches: 13. The CDR3 DNA follows: TGCGCCAGCAACTATGGAGACAGGGGATATTCCGGGGAGCTGTTTTTT. Encoded protein: CASNYGDRGYSGELFF.

The DNA of the CDR3 is TGTGCCAGCAGTGATGGGCGGACCCAAGGGGATGAGCAGTTCTTC. It is translated as CASSDGRTQGDEQFF. The rearrangement uses TRBV6-1 and TRBJ2-1, with D perhaps TRBD1 (5 bases). Deletions cut 3 bases from V and 8 bases from J, with 17 bases between. CDR1 and CDR2 (germline): MNHNS, SASEGT. CDR3 length equals 15 residues.

This rearrangement joins TRBV7-2 to TRBJ1-5; D is possibly TRBD1 (5 bases). The CDR3 runs to 16 residues. Germline V gene lookup returns CDR1 SGHTA and CDR2 FQGNSA. Trimming stripped 0 bases from V and 5 bases from J, with 14 bases between. In DNA form, the CDR3 reads TGTGCCAGCAGCTTAGCGGGGCCGGGAGGGTATCAGCCCCAGCATTTT. Residues: CASSLAGPGGYQPQHF.